Below are 30 T cell receptor beta chains sequenced from a single sample in a study of control samples from healthy donors and cancer patients. Using immunoSEQ multiplex PCR, the repertoire was profiled, and TCRdb retains in-frame clones only, with some absent. The sample carries over 90,000 clones, about 89% recorded once. Material: PBMCs. Every receptor here comes from a man aged 55 to 70 with lung cancer.

This clone came up once. The chain uses TRBV6-5 and TRBJ2-1; D may be TRBD2 (5 bases). V lost 0 bases, J lost 10 bases, and 16 bases lay in between. From germline, CDR1 is MNHEY and CDR2 SVGAGI. The CDR3 runs 15 residues. CDR3 DNA: TGTGCCAGCAGTTACTCGATCTCGGGGAACAGAGAGCAGTTCTTC. This codes for CASSYSISGNREQFF.

V and J are TRBV7-8 and TRBJ2-7; 8 nucleotides line up with TRBD1. With 2 bases clipped from V and 3 bases from J, the junction kept 0 bases outside the gene matches. The CDR3 length is 13 residues. From germline, CDR1 is SGHVS and CDR2 FQNEAQ. The CDR3 loop reads CASSLTGGYEQYV. CDR3 DNA: TGTGCCAGCAGCTTAACAGGGGGCTACGAGCAGTACGTC.

The chain is built from TRBV25-1 and TRBJ2-2; D is possibly TRBD2 (6 bases). The CDR3 runs to 17 residues. V was trimmed by 3 bases and J by 4 bases, leaving 18 bases between them. The germline CDR1 and CDR2 sequences are MGHDK and SYGVNS. CDR3 loop: CASSDTRGDRSTGELFF. The CDR3 DNA reads as TGTGCCAGCAGTGACACGCGGGGAGACAGAAGCACCGGGGAGCTGTTTTTT.

The gene calls are TRBV7-9 and TRBJ1-2, with D unresolved. The germline gives CDR1 SEHNR, CDR2 FQNEAQ (reference sequence). Trimming cost V 1 base and J 1 base, with 1 base left between them. This CDR3 is built from 12 residues. CDR3 sequence: CASSLDNYGYTF. The CDR3 DNA sequence: TGTGCCAGCAGCTTAGATAACTATGGCTACACCTTC.

This clone was seen just once. The chain recombines TRBV12-5 with TRBJ1-5; D is uncertain. The V end lost 7 bases, the J end lost 4 bases, and 14 bases lay between the germline ends. The CDR3 extends over 14 amino acids. Germline V gene lookup returns CDR1 LGHNT and CDR2 FRNRAP. CDR3 DNA sequence: TGTGCTAGTGCCGAGACCCGGAATAATCAGCCCCAGCATTTT. It is translated as CASAETRNNQPQHF.

This clone was counted once. The chain links TRBV29-1 to TRBJ1-1; 7 bases fit TRBD1. This CDR3 comprises 13 residues. V was pared by 7 bases and J by 3 bases, with 8 bases of the junction left unmatched. Germline assignment: CDR1 SQVTM and CDR2 ANQGSEA. The CDR3 spells CSGQGVVYTEAFF. The CDR3 nucleotides are TGCAGCGGACAGGGTGTGGTTTACACTGAAGCTTTCTTT.

This clone was recorded once. This rearrangement joins TRBV10-2 to TRBJ2-7, with a weak D call TRBD2 (5 bases). The germline V gene has CDR1 WSHSY and CDR2 SAAADI. CDR3 length: 15 amino acids. V was cut by 4 bases and J by 6 bases, with 19 bases left in between. The CDR3 loop reads CASSVQPGSPLEQYF. DNA of the CDR3: TGCGCCAGCAGTGTCCAGCCGGGAAGTCCTCTCGAGCAGTACTTC.

This chain joins TRBV5-1 and TRBJ1-1; D might be TRBD1 (6 bases). Germline V lookup: CDR1 SGHRS, CDR2 YFSETQ. V gave up 0 bases and J gave up 8 bases, with 11 bases separating them. This CDR3 contains 13 residues. CDR3 DNA sequence: TGCGCCAGCAGCTTGGCCCAGGGGACAGAAGCTTTCTTT. It yields the protein CASSLAQGTEAFF.

This clone was counted only a few times. V and J are TRBV11-2 and TRBJ2-5, with 8 bases lining up with TRBD2. CDR1 and CDR2 (germline): SGHAT, FQNNGV. There are 14 residues in the CDR3. Trimming removed 7 bases from V and 5 bases from J; junction bases left unmatched: 9. The CDR3 DNA sequence: TGTGCCAGCACTCCAGCGGGGGCGAGGGAGACCCAGTACTTC. It translates to CASTPAGARETQYF.

This rearrangement joins TRBV5-1 to TRBJ2-2; D perhaps matches TRBD2 (5 bases). CDR3 size: 14 residues. V dropped 3 bases and J dropped 4 bases, with 10 bases sitting between them. From germline, CDR1 is SGHRS and CDR2 YFSETQ. Here the CDR3 DNA reads TGCGCCAGCAGCTCCGGGGAAAGCACCGGGGAGCTGTTTTTT. Encoded protein: CASSSGESTGELFF.

The V and J genes are TRBV9 and TRBJ1-2, with TRBD1 matching 10 bases. Germline lookup yields CDR1 SGDLS and CDR2 YYNGEE. This CDR3 is 14 amino acids long. V was clipped by 4 bases and J by 6 bases; unmatched bases: 6. CDR3 bases: TGTGCCAGCAGCCGACAGGGGGCAAACCATGGCTACACCTTC. Amino acids: CASSRQGANHGYTF. The full variable domain, rest sourced from reference TRBV9 and TRBJ1-2, is DSGVTQTPKHLITATGQRVTLRCSPRSGDLSVYWYQQSLDQGLQFLIQYYNGEERAKGNILERFSAQQFPDLHSELNLSSLELGDSALYFCASSRQGANHGYTFGSGTRLTVV.

V usage is TRBV7-2 and J usage is TRBJ2-7; D ambiguous. CDR1 and CDR2 (germline): SGHTA, FQGNSA. The CDR3 length is 14 residues. Trimming removed 5 bases from V and 4 bases from J, with 15 bases in between. CDR3 sequence reads: CASSPRKGSYEQYV. The DNA of the CDR3 is TGTGCCAGCAGCCCCCGAAAAGGCTCGTACGAGCAGTACGTC.

This chain links TRBV6-5 with TRBJ2-3; 9 bases are shared with TRBD2. The CDR3 is 16 amino acids. Germline V gene sequence: CDR1 MNHEY, CDR2 SVGAGI. J was trimmed by 4 bases and V by 2 bases; bases with no gene match: 7. The CDR3: CASSYRAGGPSDTQYF. The CDR3 bases are TGTGCCAGCAGTTACAGGGCGGGGGGGCCATCAGATACGCAGTATTTT.

This rearrangement joins TRBV6-6 to TRBJ2-2, with a possible D match to TRBD1 (6 bases). Germline V gene lookup returns CDR1 MNHNY and CDR2 SVGAGI (reference sequence). V was cut by 6 bases and J by 0 bases, with 11 bases left in between. The CDR3 loop spans 15 amino acids. CDR3 loop: CASRNTGTNTGELFF. In DNA form, the CDR3 reads TGTGCCAGCAGGAATACAGGGACGAACACCGGGGAGCTGTTTTTT.

The chain recombines TRBV24-1 with TRBJ2-1; 12 bases align to TRBD2. Germline values: CDR1 KGHDR, CDR2 SFDVKD. J lost 10 bases, V lost 4 bases, and 7 bases had no gene match. This CDR3 has 15 residues. CDR3 DNA: TGTGCCACCAGTGAAGCCGGGACTAGCGGGTGGGAGCAGTTCTTC. Its protein product is CATSEAGTSGWEQFF.

The CDR3 protein is CASSVGGQGKTEAFF. CDR3 bases: TGTGCCAGCAGCGTAGGCGGACAGGGGAAGACTGAAGCTTTCTTT. The V call is TRBV9, the J call TRBJ1-1; 9 bases are shared with TRBD1. The germline V gene has CDR1 SGDLS and CDR2 YYNGEE. Losses at the gene ends were 0 bases for V and 5 bases for J; bases not matched to a gene: 5. The CDR3 totals 15 residues.

This chain uses TRBV12-3 or TRBV12-4 with TRBJ1-1; D is unresolved. The V end lost 3 bases, the J end lost 5 bases, and 10 bases lay between the germline ends. The CDR3 contains 13 residues. DNA of the CDR3: TGTGCCAGCAGTTTCGGGGAATGGACTGAAGCTTTCTTT. Protein product: CASSFGEWTEAFF.

The chain couples TRBV5-1 to TRBJ2-3; tentatively, D is TRBD1 (5 bases). V was shortened by 4 bases and J by 3 bases, with 12 bases between the two germline ends. Germline CDR1 reads SGHRS; CDR2 reads YFSETQ. The CDR3 is 14 residues long. CDR3 DNA sequence: TGCGCCAGCAGCCAAGGGCAGGGTACAGATACGCAGTATTTT. Protein: CASSQGQGTDTQYF.

V gene TRBV24-1 combines with J gene TRBJ1-5, with D unclear. Germline V gene lookup returns CDR1 KGHDR and CDR2 SFDVKD. There are 14 residues in the CDR3. V was cut by 6 bases and J by 0 bases, with 8 bases left in between. The CDR3 reads CATSQDYSNQPQHF. The DNA for the CDR3 is TGTGCCACCAGTCAAGATTATAGCAATCAGCCCCAGCATTTT.

Comments on this clone: This specimen includes other DNA sequences encoding the same CDR3. The genes are TRBV10-2 and TRBJ2-7; maybe TRBD1 (5 bases). V lost 0 bases and J 7 bases, leaving 13 bases between the germline ends. CDR1 is WSHSY, CDR2 SAAADI, per germline. This CDR3 spans 14 amino acids. The CDR3 reads CASSESGQGGEQYV. The CDR3 coding sequence is TGCGCCAGCAGTGAGTCAGGGCAGGGTGGGGAGCAGTACGTC.

This clone was seen a single time. V gene TRBV7-9 combines with J gene TRBJ1-5; D call uncertain. The length of the CDR3 is 14 residues. Trimming removed 2 bases at V and 4 bases at J, with 9 bases between. The V gene's germline CDR1 is SEHNR and CDR2 FQNEAQ (reference sequence). CDR3 sequence: CASSLSRENQPQHF. The DNA of the CDR3 is TGTGCCAGCAGCTTATCGAGGGAAAATCAGCCCCAGCATTTT.

This chain links TRBV5-4 with TRBJ2-5; 8 bases are shared with TRBD1. Germline CDR1 and CDR2: SGHNT and YYREEE (reference sequence). With V trimmed by 3 bases and J by 5 bases, 3 bases remained unmatched. This CDR3 comprises 13 residues. The CDR3 nucleotides read TGTGCCAGCAGCTCTGACAGGGGCGAGACCCAGTACTTC. Its protein product is CASSSDRGETQYF.

The chain combines TRBV7-9 with TRBJ1-3, with D unclear. CDR3 length: 16 amino acids. Per the germline V gene, CDR1 is SEHNR and CDR2 is FQNEAQ (reference sequence). Trimming pared 7 bases from V and 0 bases from J, leaving 16 bases between. CDR3 protein: CASTTPRTVSGNTIYF. Written as DNA, the CDR3 is TGTGCCAGCACCACACCGAGGACGGTCTCTGGAAACACCATATATTTT.

The chain combines TRBV27 with TRBJ1-2; D is possibly TRBD1 (6 bases). The CDR3 is made up of 14 amino acids. Trimming removed 0 bases at V and 2 bases at J, with 7 bases between. Per germline, CDR1 MNHEY and CDR2 SMNVEV (reference sequence). CDR3 sequence: CASSLSRGNYGYTF. The CDR3 region has the DNA TGTGCCAGCAGTTTATCGAGGGGGAACTATGGCTACACCTTC.

V usage is TRBV6-5 and J usage is TRBJ1-5; D gene ambiguous. Germline V gene data show CDR1 as MNHEY and CDR2 as SVGAGI. This CDR3 has 13 amino acids. The V and J ends lost 3 bases and 1 base respectively, with 4 bases between them. The CDR3 region is CASSYTSNQPQHF. The CDR3 DNA reads as TGTGCCAGCAGTTATACCAGCAATCAGCCCCAGCATTTT.

This clone was detected a few times. The chain carries TRBV7-3 and TRBJ2-1, with D possibly being TRBD2 (6 bases). Trimming stripped 3 bases from V and 7 bases from J, with 16 bases between. The CDR3 is made up of 15 amino acids. CDR1 and CDR2 from the germline V gene are SGHTA and FQGTGA. The CDR3 loop is CASSFYGGGYNEQFF. Here the CDR3 DNA reads TGTGCCAGCAGCTTTTACGGGGGTGGCTATAATGAGCAGTTCTTC.

The rearrangement uses TRBV6-1 and TRBJ1-3; D remains ambiguous. Germline V gene sequence: CDR1 MNHNS, CDR2 SASEGT. The germline V and J ends were trimmed by 1 base and 9 bases, with 10 bases remaining between them. The CDR3 totals 13 residues. The CDR3 coding sequence is TGTGCCAGCAGTGAAGGGTCTTGGGGCACCATATATTTT. Its protein is CASSEGSWGTIYF.

This sequence joins TRBV5-6 and TRBJ2-7; the D is unclear. With 2 bases removed from V and 6 bases from J, the gap between germline ends came to 9 bases. This CDR3 has 12 amino acids. Germline values: CDR1 SGHDT, CDR2 YYEEEE. The CDR3 loop is CASSFGSGEQYF. The DNA for the CDR3 is TGTGCCAGCAGCTTTGGTAGTGGCGAGCAGTACTTC.

V and J are TRBV5-1 and TRBJ1-3; D remains unclear. Germline V CDR1 and CDR2: SGHRS, YFSETQ. The CDR3 covers 13 residues. V dropped 0 bases and J dropped 4 bases, with 5 bases sitting between them. In DNA, the CDR3 is TGCGCCAGCAGCTTGGTGGCAGGAAACACCATATATTTT. The encoded protein is CASSLVAGNTIYF.

The chain couples TRBV9 to TRBJ2-5; 7 bases fit TRBD1. The V segment lost 4 bases and the J segment 3 bases; nucleotides outside the gene matches: 9. This CDR3 is 15 amino acids long. Germline V gives CDR1 SGDLS, CDR2 YYNGEE. The CDR3 DNA sequence: TGTGCCAGCAGCCGTAGACAGGGTAGGGAAGAGACCCAGTACTTC. Its protein is CASSRRQGREETQYF.